This T cell receptor (beta chain) derives from a study of blood T cell repertoires in COVID-19. In the study overall: COVID-19 samples from acute and convalescent phases originated in the United States, Italy and Spain. T cells, B-cell-depleted T cells, or PBMCs supplied cDNA or gDNA.

Germline V lookup: CDR1 SNHLY, CDR2 FYNNEI. This CDR3 region has 14 residues. The ends lost 6 bases at V and 5 bases at J; junction bases unmatched: 8. Clones were sequenced by immunoSEQ multiplex PCR, and TCRdb holds only the in-frame ones, with some missing. The data show approximately 70,000 clones, with about nine tenths seen just once and roughly 6.2% held by the top ten. Sample: peripheral blood. The chain joins TRBV2 to TRBJ1-1; 8 positions match TRBD1. The receptor comes from a woman over 75 with active COVID-19. For the CDR3, the DNA is TGTGCCAGCAGAACAGACAGGGGAGGGACTGAAGCTTTCTTT. Its protein product is CASRTDRGGTEAFF. Together with reference TRBV2 and TRBJ1-1, the CDR3 gives the full variable domain: EPEVTQTPSHQVTQMGQEVILRCVPISNHLYFYWYRQILGQKVEFLVSFYNNEISEKSEIFDDQFSVERPDGSNFTLKIRSTKLEDSAMYFCASRTDRGGTEAFFGQGTRLTVV.